The 10 T cell receptor beta chains given below trace back to one sample, sequenced in a study of yellow fever vaccine responses in identical twins. One entry per CDR3 protein results from TCRdb running MiXCR on the RT-PCR reads. The sample has over 400 distinct CDR3 sequences; approximately 79% are singletons. The source material was T cells from blood (PBMCs), unsorted or a sorted subset (not recorded which), sampled before or after yellow fever vaccination (not recorded which). These receptor sequences come from a female donor who received the yellow fever vaccine.

The J gene is TRBJ2-6, the V gene TRBV15; the D gene is possibly TRBD1 (5 bases). CDR3 size: 16 residues. From germline, CDR1 is LNHNV and CDR2 YYDKDF (reference sequence). Trimming left V 3 bases short and J 0 bases short, with 9 bases between. CDR3 nucleotide sequence: TGTGCCACCAGCAGTCACAGGTCCTCTGGGGCCAACGTCCTGACTTTC. Translated: CATSSHRSSGANVLTF.

The V and J genes are TRBV10-1 and TRBJ2-3; the D is unclear. V lost 6 bases and J 1 base, leaving 14 bases between the germline ends. In germline, CDR1 is WNHNN, CDR2 SYGVQD (reference sequence). CDR3 length: 15 amino acids. The DNA for the CDR3 is TGCGCCAGCAGCTGGGCTCTGGTGGGCACAGATACGCAGTATTTT. This sequence encodes CASSWALVGTDTQYF.

V gene TRBV11-3 combines with J gene TRBJ2-7, with D possibly matching TRBD2 (6 bases). Germline V gives CDR1 SGHNT, CDR2 YENEEA. Trimming removed 2 bases at V and 2 bases at J, with 13 bases between. The CDR3 consists of 15 residues. The CDR3 DNA reads as TGTGCCAGCAGCTTACGCGGGGCCGGAACCTACGAGCAGTACTTC. This translates into CASSLRGAGTYEQYF.

This chain uses TRBV10-3 with TRBJ2-7, with 8 positions matching TRBD2. Germline CDR1 ENHRY, CDR2 SYGVKD. This CDR3 contains 13 residues. V lost 11 bases, J lost 0 bases, and 6 bases stayed unmatched. The CDR3 loop is CAARSGTSYEQYF. The CDR3 DNA follows: TGTGCCGCTCGTAGCGGGACCTCCTACGAGCAGTACTTC.

This clonotype was counted only a few times. The chain links TRBV30 to TRBJ1-1; the D is unclear. The germline gives CDR1 GTSNPN, CDR2 SVGIG (reference sequence). V lost 5 bases to trimming and J lost 3 bases, with 4 bases between them. The CDR3 is made up of 10 amino acids. DNA of the CDR3: TGTGCCTGGGCTCACACTGAAGCTTTCTTT. Translating gives CAWAHTEAFF.

V and J are TRBV20-1 and TRBJ2-2, with a possible D match to TRBD1 (5 bases). V was clipped by 6 bases and J by 3 bases, with 11 bases between them. The CDR3 contains 13 residues. Germline V gives CDR1 DFQATT, CDR2 SNEGSKA (reference sequence). The CDR3 DNA sequence: TGCAGTGCATGGGGCGGCGACACCGGGGAGCTGTTTTTT. Amino acid sequence: CSAWGGDTGELFF.

The rearrangement links TRBV9 to TRBJ2-1, with 8 bases identical to TRBD2. V lost 0 bases and J lost 8; bases outside the gene matches: 7. Germline CDR1 and CDR2: SGDLS and YYNGEE. The CDR3 totals 15 residues. CDR3 coding DNA: TGTGCCAGCAGCGTAGCTGGCCGGGGGGGCGATGAGCAGTTCTTC. It encodes CASSVAGRGGDEQFF.

CDR3 loop: CATSRETGEWQPQHF. CDR3 sequence (DNA): TGTGCCACCAGCAGAGAAACAGGGGAGTGGCAGCCCCAGCATTTT. V gene TRBV15 combines with J gene TRBJ1-5; 7 bases line up with TRBD1. This CDR3 spans 15 amino acids. Per germline, CDR1 LNHNV and CDR2 YYDKDF (reference sequence). V lost 0 bases to trimming and J lost 7 bases; unmatched junction nucleotides: 6.

The rearrangement joins TRBV6-1 to TRBJ2-2, with 13 positions matching TRBD2. This CDR3 has 17 amino acids. With V trimmed by 7 bases and J by 3 bases, 8 bases remained unmatched. Germline V CDR1 and CDR2: MNHNS, SASEGT. The CDR3 spells CASTSGLAGDDTGELFF. CDR3 sequence (DNA): TGTGCCAGCACCTCCGGACTAGCGGGAGATGACACCGGGGAGCTGTTTTTT.

The chain links TRBV7-8 to TRBJ1-3; D remains ambiguous. The CDR3 runs to 11 residues. CDR1 is SGHVS and CDR2 is FQNEAQ in the germline V gene. V was pared by 7 bases and J by 12 bases, with 13 bases between. The CDR3 is CASTRDEVIYF. Written as DNA, the CDR3 is TGTGCCAGCACCCGGGATGAGGTCATATATTTT.